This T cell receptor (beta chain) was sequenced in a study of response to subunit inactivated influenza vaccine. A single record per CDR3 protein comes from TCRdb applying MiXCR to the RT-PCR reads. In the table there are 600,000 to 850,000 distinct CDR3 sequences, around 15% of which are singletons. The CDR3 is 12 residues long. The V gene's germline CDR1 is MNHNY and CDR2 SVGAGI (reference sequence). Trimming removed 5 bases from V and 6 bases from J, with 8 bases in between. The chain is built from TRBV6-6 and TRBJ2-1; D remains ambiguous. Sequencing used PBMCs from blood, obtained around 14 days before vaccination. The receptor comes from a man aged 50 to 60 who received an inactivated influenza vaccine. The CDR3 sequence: CASSPISNEQFF. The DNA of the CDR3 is TGTGCCAGCAGTCCTATAAGCAATGAGCAGTTCTTC.